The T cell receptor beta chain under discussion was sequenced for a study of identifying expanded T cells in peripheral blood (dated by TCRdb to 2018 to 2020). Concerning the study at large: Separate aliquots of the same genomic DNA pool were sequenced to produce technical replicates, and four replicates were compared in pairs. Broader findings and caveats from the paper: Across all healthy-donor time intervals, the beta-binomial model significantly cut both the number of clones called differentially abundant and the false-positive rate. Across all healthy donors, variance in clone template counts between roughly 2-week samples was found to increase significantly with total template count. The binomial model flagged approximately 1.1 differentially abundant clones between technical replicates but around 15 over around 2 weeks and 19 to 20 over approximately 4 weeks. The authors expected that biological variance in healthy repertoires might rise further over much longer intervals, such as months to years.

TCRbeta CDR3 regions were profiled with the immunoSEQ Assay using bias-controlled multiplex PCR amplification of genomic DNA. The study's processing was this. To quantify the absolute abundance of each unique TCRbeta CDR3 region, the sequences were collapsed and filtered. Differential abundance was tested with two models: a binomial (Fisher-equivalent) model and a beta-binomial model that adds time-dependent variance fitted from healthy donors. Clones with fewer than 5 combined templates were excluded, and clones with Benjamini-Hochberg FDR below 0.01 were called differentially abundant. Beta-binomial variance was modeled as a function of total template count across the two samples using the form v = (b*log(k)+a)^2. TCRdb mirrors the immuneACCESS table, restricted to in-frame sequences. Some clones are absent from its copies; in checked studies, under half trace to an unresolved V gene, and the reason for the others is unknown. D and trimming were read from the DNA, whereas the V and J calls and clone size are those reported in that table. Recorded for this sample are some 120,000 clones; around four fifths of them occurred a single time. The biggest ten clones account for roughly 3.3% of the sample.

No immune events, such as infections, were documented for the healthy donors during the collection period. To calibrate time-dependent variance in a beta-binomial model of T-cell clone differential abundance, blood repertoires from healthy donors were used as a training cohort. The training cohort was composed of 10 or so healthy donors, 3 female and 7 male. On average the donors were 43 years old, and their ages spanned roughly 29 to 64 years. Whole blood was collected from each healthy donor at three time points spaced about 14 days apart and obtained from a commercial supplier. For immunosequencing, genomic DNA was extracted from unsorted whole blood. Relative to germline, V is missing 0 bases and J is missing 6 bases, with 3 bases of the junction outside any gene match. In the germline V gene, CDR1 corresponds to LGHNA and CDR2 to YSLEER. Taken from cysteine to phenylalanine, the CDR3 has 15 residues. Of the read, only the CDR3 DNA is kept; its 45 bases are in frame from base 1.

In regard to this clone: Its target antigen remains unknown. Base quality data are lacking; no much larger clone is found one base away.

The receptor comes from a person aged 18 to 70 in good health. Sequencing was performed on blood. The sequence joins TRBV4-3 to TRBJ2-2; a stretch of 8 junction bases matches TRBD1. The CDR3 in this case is CASSQETGVAGELFF. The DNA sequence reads TGCGCCAGCAGCCAAGAGACAGGGGTTGCCGGGGAGCTGTTTTTT.